Below are 16 T cell receptor beta chains sequenced from a single sample in a study of blood T cell repertoires in COVID-19. TCRdb's copy holds only in-frame clones and misses some; the assay was immunoSEQ multiplex PCR. The sample consists of roughly 200,000 clones, approximately 85% of them appearing once. Sample: peripheral blood. The receptor source for this set is a woman between 55 and 75 years old with acute or convalescent COVID-19.

This CDR3 reads CASSPGTDNSPLHF. For the CDR3, the DNA is TGTGCCAGCTCACCCGGGACAGATAATTCACCCCTCCACTTT. The chain recombines TRBV18 with TRBJ1-6; 7 bases map to TRBD1. The CDR3 sequence is 14 residues long. V trimming: 3 bases; J trimming: 5 bases; junction bases outside the gene matches: 1. The germline CDR1 and CDR2 sequences are KGHSH and LQKENI.

The rearrangement uses TRBV19 and TRBJ1-4, with 8 nucleotides matching TRBD1. Germline V gene data show CDR1 as LNHDA and CDR2 as SQIVND (reference sequence). This CDR3 contains 15 residues. V lost 3 bases, J lost 0 bases, and 0 bases stayed unmatched. The CDR3 reads CASSMGQATNEKLFF. In DNA form, the CDR3 reads TGTGCCAGTAGTATGGGACAGGCAACTAATGAAAAACTGTTTTTT.

The chain links TRBV5-6 to TRBJ2-7, with 7 bases aligning to TRBD2. CDR1 is SGHDT, CDR2 YYEEEE, per germline. V dropped 4 bases and J dropped 4; count of bases not matched to a gene: 5. The CDR3 has 13 amino acids. CDR3 bases: TGTGCCAGCAGCCGACGACTAGCTTACGAGCAGTACGTC. It is translated as CASSRRLAYEQYV.

The chain carries TRBV6-6 and TRBJ2-7, with D possibly TRBD2 on 6 matching bases. The CDR3 runs to 15 residues. V gave up 4 bases and J gave up 0 bases, with 13 bases separating them. Germline loops: CDR1 MNHNY, CDR2 SVGAGI (reference sequence). This CDR3 reads CASSLPGASSYEQYF. The CDR3, as DNA: TGTGCCAGCAGTTTACCGGGAGCCAGCTCCTACGAGCAGTACTTC.

In this sample, this clone turned up once. The CDR3 DNA is TGTGCCAGCAGCCTGCCTGGCGGGCTCCGGGAGACCCAGTACTTC. This translates into CASSLPGGLRETQYF. The V call is TRBV5-4, the J call TRBJ2-5, with D tentatively TRBD2 (5 bases). Deletions cut 4 bases from V and 5 bases from J, with 18 bases between. The CDR3 has 15 residues. Germline CDR1 reads SGHNT; CDR2 reads YYREEE (reference sequence).

The chain recombines TRBV5-1 with TRBJ2-2, with 7 bases aligning to TRBD1. CDR1 SGHRS and CDR2 YFSETQ come from the germline V gene. The V and J ends lost 8 bases and 7 bases, in that order; junction bases with no gene match: 8. CDR3 length: 13 amino acids. This CDR3 reads CASTRGYGGELFF. CDR3 in DNA: TGCGCCAGTACCAGGGGGTACGGCGGGGAGCTGTTTTTT.

This clone was recorded only once. This chain joins TRBV27 and TRBJ1-2, with TRBD1 matching over 8 bases. CDR1 is MNHEY and CDR2 is SMNVEV in the germline V gene (reference sequence). The ends lost 3 bases at V and 4 bases at J; junction bases unmatched: 10. The CDR3 loop spans 16 amino acids. The CDR3 region has the DNA TGTGCCAGCAGTTTGGGGCAGGGGGCGAACTTCTATGGCTACACCTTC. Its protein is CASSLGQGANFYGYTF.

This clone was counted a single time. V gene TRBV11-3 combines with J gene TRBJ2-2; D is unclear. V gave up 2 bases and J gave up 6 bases, with 10 bases separating them. Germline V gene sequence: CDR1 SGHNT, CDR2 YENEEA. CDR3 length: 14 residues. The CDR3 here is CASSLNRIAGELFF. CDR3 bases: TGTGCCAGCAGCTTAAACAGAATCGCCGGGGAGCTGTTTTTT.

This clone came up a few times. This rearrangement joins TRBV7-3 to TRBJ2-1, with 11 bases matching TRBD2. CDR3 length: 17 residues. Trimming removed 1 base from V and 9 bases from J; junction bases left unmatched: 11. Germline V gene sequence: CDR1 SGHTA, CDR2 FQGTGA. The CDR3 region is CASSLIRSSGGQGEQFF. The CDR3 DNA reads as TGTGCCAGCAGCTTAATCCGGTCTAGCGGGGGGCAGGGTGAGCAGTTCTTC.

V gene TRBV6-1 combines with J gene TRBJ1-1; tentatively, D is TRBD1 (6 bases). This CDR3 contains 15 residues. Germline V lookup: CDR1 MNHNS, CDR2 SASEGT. Trimming removed 6 bases from V and 1 base from J, with 15 bases in between. The CDR3 DNA sequence: TGTGCCAGCAGGACAGGCTTAGGGAGGAACACTGAAGCTTTCTTT. Translated, it gives CASRTGLGRNTEAFF.

V gene TRBV9 combines with J gene TRBJ2-3, with D perhaps matching TRBD2 (6 bases). Trimming shortened V by 2 bases and J by 2 bases, and 9 bases separated the two germline ends. The CDR3 totals 14 residues. The V gene's germline CDR1 is SGDLS and CDR2 YYNGEE. The CDR3 DNA sequence: TGTGCCAGCAGCGTGGCGGGGTCCACAGATACGCAGTATTTT. Encoded protein: CASSVAGSTDTQYF.

This chain connects TRBV6-5 to TRBJ2-5, with D perhaps matching TRBD2 (5 bases). This CDR3 is 15 amino acids long. Germline lookup yields CDR1 MNHEY and CDR2 SVGAGI. The V end lost 0 bases, the J end lost 3 bases, and 11 bases lay between the germline ends. CDR3 coding DNA: TGTGCCAGCAGTTACTCCGGCCAGAGGGAAGAGACCCAGTACTTC. Its translation: CASSYSGQREETQYF.

V and J are TRBV7-3 and TRBJ1-6; 7 positions agree with TRBD1. The germline CDR1 and CDR2 sequences are SGHTA and FQGTGA. The CDR3 runs to 16 residues. The ends lost 3 bases at V and 5 bases at J; junction bases unmatched: 7. CDR3 sequence reads: CASSLTGFRNNSPLHF. Here the CDR3 DNA reads TGTGCCAGCAGCTTGACAGGGTTCCGAAATAATTCACCCCTCCACTTT.

The chain recombines TRBV5-1 with TRBJ1-1; the D is unclear. From germline, CDR1 is SGHRS and CDR2 YFSETQ. CDR3 size: 15 residues. V lost 1 base and J 0 bases, leaving 10 bases between the germline ends. This CDR3 reads CASSLKLGLNTEAFF. For the CDR3, the DNA is TGCGCCAGCAGCTTGAAGCTTGGTTTGAACACTGAAGCTTTCTTT.

The chain joins TRBV5-1 to TRBJ1-2; D is undetermined. Trimming left V 6 bases short and J 2 bases short, with 14 bases between. This CDR3 comprises 14 residues. The germline gives CDR1 SGHRS, CDR2 YFSETQ. DNA of the CDR3: TGCGCCAGCAACGACCGGGGTCCGAACTATGGCTACACCTTC. Encoded protein: CASNDRGPNYGYTF.

This clone was counted only a few times. The V call is TRBV11-3, the J call TRBJ2-1; 7 bases fit TRBD2. Germline CDR1 and CDR2: SGHNT and YENEEA. CDR3 length equals 14 residues. The junction had 6 bases not matched to a gene; V was cut back by 4 bases and J by 6 bases. The CDR3 loop reads CASSSYAGVNEQFF. CDR3 nucleotides: TGTGCCAGCAGCTCATACGCGGGGGTCAATGAGCAGTTCTTC.